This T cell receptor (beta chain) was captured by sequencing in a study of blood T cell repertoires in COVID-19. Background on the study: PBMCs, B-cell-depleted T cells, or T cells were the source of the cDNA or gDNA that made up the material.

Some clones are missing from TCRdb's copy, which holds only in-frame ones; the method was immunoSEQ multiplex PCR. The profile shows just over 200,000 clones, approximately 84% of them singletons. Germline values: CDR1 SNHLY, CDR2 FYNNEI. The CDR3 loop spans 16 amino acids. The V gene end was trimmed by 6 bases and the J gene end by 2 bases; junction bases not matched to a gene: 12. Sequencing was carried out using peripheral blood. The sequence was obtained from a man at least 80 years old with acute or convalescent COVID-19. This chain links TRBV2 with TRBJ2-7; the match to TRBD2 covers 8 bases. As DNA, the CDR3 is TGTGCCAGCAGGGCCTTAGCGGGAACCCTTCCCTACGAGCAGTACTTC. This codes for CASRALAGTLPYEQYF. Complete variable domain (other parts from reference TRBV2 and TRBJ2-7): EPEVTQTPSHQVTQMGQEVILRCVPISNHLYFYWYRQILGQKVEFLVSFYNNEISEKSEIFDDQFSVERPDGSNFTLKIRSTKLEDSAMYFCASRALAGTLPYEQYFGPGTRLTVT.